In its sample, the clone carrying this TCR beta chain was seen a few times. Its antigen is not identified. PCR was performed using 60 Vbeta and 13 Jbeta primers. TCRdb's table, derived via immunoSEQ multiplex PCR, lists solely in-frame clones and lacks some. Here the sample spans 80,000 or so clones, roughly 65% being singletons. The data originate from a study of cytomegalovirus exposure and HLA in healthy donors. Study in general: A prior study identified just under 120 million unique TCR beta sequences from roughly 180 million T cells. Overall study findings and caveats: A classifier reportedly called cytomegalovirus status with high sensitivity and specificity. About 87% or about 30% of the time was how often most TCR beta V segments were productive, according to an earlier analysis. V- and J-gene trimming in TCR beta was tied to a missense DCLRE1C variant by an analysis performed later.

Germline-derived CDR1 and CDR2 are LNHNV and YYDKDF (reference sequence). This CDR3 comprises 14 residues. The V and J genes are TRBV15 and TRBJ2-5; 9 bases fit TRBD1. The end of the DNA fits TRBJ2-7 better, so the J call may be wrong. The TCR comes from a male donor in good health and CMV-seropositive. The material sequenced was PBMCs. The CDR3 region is CATSTGTGTYEQYF. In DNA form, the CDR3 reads TGTGCCACCAGCACCGGGACAGGGACCTACGAGCAGTACTTC.